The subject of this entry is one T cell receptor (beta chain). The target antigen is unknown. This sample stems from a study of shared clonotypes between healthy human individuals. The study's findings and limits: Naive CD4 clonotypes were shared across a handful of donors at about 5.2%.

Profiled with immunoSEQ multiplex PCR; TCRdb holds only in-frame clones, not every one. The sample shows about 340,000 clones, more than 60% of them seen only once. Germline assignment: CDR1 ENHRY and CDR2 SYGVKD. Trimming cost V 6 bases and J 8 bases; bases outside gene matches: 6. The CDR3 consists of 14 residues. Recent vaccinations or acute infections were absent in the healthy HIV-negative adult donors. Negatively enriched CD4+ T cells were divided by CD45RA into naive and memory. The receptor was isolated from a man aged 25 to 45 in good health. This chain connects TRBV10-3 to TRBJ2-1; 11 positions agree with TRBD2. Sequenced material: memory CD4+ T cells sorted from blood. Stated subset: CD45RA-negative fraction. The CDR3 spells CAIRKLAGVDEQFF. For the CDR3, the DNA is TGTGCCATCAGGAAACTAGCGGGAGTTGATGAGCAGTTCTTC.